Listed below are T cell receptor beta chains from one sample, sequenced in a study of T cell repertoires in cytomegalovirus infection. A single record per CDR3 protein comes from TCRdb applying MiXCR to the reads. Of roughly 310,000 distinct CDR3 sequences in the sample, about 29% are singletons; the top ten hold 15% to 20%. These receptors' antigens are unknown. The material was cultured PBMCs, obtained from culture after CMV antigen stimulation. These receptors were taken from a human donor in good health (CMV status not recorded). Some clones in this sample may be carry-over from other donors' samples. Each CDR3 is given with its conserved first and last residue. The D gene is left open where the match is weak. Expanded clones are given a class, and other clones once, few, many or no size at all.

D	V	size	J	DNA	CDR3
TRBD2	TRBV7-2	many	TRBJ2-5	TGTGCCAGCAGCTTAGGAGCGGCGGGAGGGCCAAGAGGGACCCAGTACTTC	CASSLGAAGGPRGTQYF
TRBD1	TRBV27	-	TRBJ1-2	TGTGCCAGCAGTTTATCGGGACAGGGGAGGGGCTACACCTTC	CASSLSGQGRGYTF
-	TRBV7-2	many	TRBJ2-3	TGTGCCAGCAGCATTGGGACTGGAGATACGCAGTATTTT	CASSIGTGDTQYF
-	TRBV7-9	-	TRBJ1-6	TGTGCCAGCAGCTTAGTAGACTCACCCCTCCACTTT	CASSLVDSPLHF
-	TRBV12-3/TRBV12-4	few	TRBJ2-3	TGTGCCAGCAGTTTTGGAGGGGATACGCAGTATTTT	CASSFGGDTQYF
-	TRBV19	-	TRBJ1-5	TGTGCCAGTAGAGTGGGGGCGCGGGATCAGCCCCAGCATTTT	CASRVGARDQPQHF
-	TRBV19	-	TRBJ2-3	TGTGCCAGTAGCCGGGGGCAGGCCACAGATACGCAGTATTTT	CASSRGQATDTQYF
-	TRBV20-1	-	TRBJ1-3	TGCAGTGCTAGAGATCGGGACCTTTTCTCTGGAAACACCATATATTTT	CSARDRDLFSGNTIYF
TRBD2	TRBV6-5	-	TRBJ2-3	TGTGCCAGCACCCCTGGAGTGAGCGGGGGCTACACAGATACGCAGTATTTT	CASTPGVSGGYTDTQYF
-	TRBV10-3	-	TRBJ2-6	TGTGCCACCCACCCGACTGTATCTGGGGCCAACGTCCTGACTTTC	CATHPTVSGANVLTF
TRBD2	TRBV25-1	few	TRBJ2-7	TGTGCCAGCAGTGCCCTCAAGGCGGGGGACGAGCAGTACTTC	CASSALKAGDEQYF
TRBD1	TRBV3-1	few	TRBJ2-7	TGTGCCAGCAGCCGCTCCGGGACAGGGGACTACGAGCAGTACTTC	CASSRSGTGDYEQYF
TRBD2	TRBV7-8	-	TRBJ2-3	TGTGCCAGCAGCATTACTAGCGGGAGGGAGACAGATACGCAGTATTTT	CASSITSGRETDTQYF
-	TRBV5-4	-	TRBJ1-2	TGTGCCAGCAGCTTGGGGGCTGGGAGCTATGGCTACACCTTC	CASSLGAGSYGYTF
-	TRBV7-6	-	TRBJ2-7	TGTGCCAGCAGCTTGACTGGGGGATCAAGCGAGCAGTACTTC	CASSLTGGSSEQYF
-	TRBV7-8	many	TRBJ1-6	TGTGCCAGCAGCTTAGGTGTTTACAACGGGAATTCACCCCTCCACTTT	CASSLGVYNGNSPLHF
TRBD1	TRBV27	few	TRBJ1-6	TGTGCCAGCAGTTTCCCTCGGACAGGGCGGAATAATTCACCCCTCCACTTT	CASSFPRTGRNNSPLHF
TRBD1	TRBV4-2	-	TRBJ1-6	TGTGCCAGCAGCCAAGATGGGGGACAGGGGGGCTCACCCCTCCACTTT	CASSQDGGQGGSPLHF
TRBD1	TRBV4-2	-	TRBJ2-7	TGTGCCAGCAGCCAGGGGACAGGGAGCTTCTCCTACGAGCAGTACTTC	CASSQGTGSFSYEQYF
-	TRBV7-3	-	TRBJ2-3	TGTGCCAGCAGCTCGGGGATTAGCACAGATACGCAGTATTTT	CASSSGISTDTQYF
-	TRBV27	many	TRBJ1-4	TGTGCCAGCACAGCCCTTAAGACCAAATGGGGAACTAATGAAAAACTGTTTTTT	CASTALKTKWGTNEKLFF
-	TRBV6-1	few	TRBJ1-2	TGTGCCAGCAGTGACTGGACGGGGACCTCCCAGTATGGCTACACCTTC	CASSDWTGTSQYGYTF
-	TRBV19	-	TRBJ1-1	TGTGCCAGTAGTATTTTGAGGCTTCCAGGGAAGCGGTCTAGGACTGAAGCTTTCTTT	CASSILRLPGKRSRTEAFF
-	TRBV7-9	-	TRBJ2-3	TGTGCCAGCAGCCCGCCGGGACGTCAGTATTTT	CASSPPGRQYF
-	TRBV20-1	-	TRBJ2-2	TGCAGTGCTAGAGAGCTCCCGGCGAACACCGGGGAGCTGTTTTTT	CSARELPANTGELFF
-	TRBV6-6	-	TRBJ1-1	TGTGCCAGCAGTTACTCGGGGCCCAGGGAAGCTTTCTTT	CASSYSGPREAFF
TRBD1	TRBV28	-	TRBJ1-5	TGTGCCAGCAAACAGGGGGATACTCATAGCAATCAGCCCCAGCATTTT	CASKQGDTHSNQPQHF
TRBD2	TRBV7-6	few	TRBJ2-1	TGTGCCAGCACCCCTAGCGGGAGGGTCCGCAATGAGCAGTTCTTC	CASTPSGRVRNEQFF
-	TRBV6-2/TRBV6-3	few	TRBJ2-2	TGTGCCAGCAGTTACCGGACTTCCACCGGGGAGCTGTTTTTT	CASSYRTSTGELFF
-	TRBV7-8	-	TRBJ1-1	TGTGCCAGCAGGAGTCAACTGGAAGGGTCAAGAGACACTGAAGCTTTCTTT	CASRSQLEGSRDTEAFF
TRBD1	TRBV2	few	TRBJ1-2	TGTGCCAGCATTATAGACAGGGGCTATGGCTACACCTTC	CASIIDRGYGYTF
-	TRBV12-3/TRBV12-4	many	TRBJ1-5	TGTGCCAGCAGTTCCCGCGGGGGAAGCAATCAGCCCCAGCATTTT	CASSSRGGSNQPQHF
-	TRBV7-8	few	TRBJ2-7	TGTGCCAGCAGCTTAAGCACTGGGGCCTACGAGCAGTACTTC	CASSLSTGAYEQYF
TRBD2	TRBV20-1	-	TRBJ2-1	TGCAGTGCTAGAGGGACTAGCCACAATGAGCAGTTCTTC	CSARGTSHNEQFF
TRBD1	TRBV4-2	many	TRBJ1-3	TGTGCCAGCAGCCAGGCGGGACAGCTCTCTGGAAACACCATATATTTT	CASSQAGQLSGNTIYF
-	TRBV4-1	few	TRBJ1-2	TGCGCCAGCAGCCAGGGACGGAGTAACTATGGCTACACCTTC	CASSQGRSNYGYTF
-	TRBV6-5	-	TRBJ1-5	TGTGCCAGCAGTTACGACAGAGGGAGCAATCAGCCCCAGCATTTT	CASSYDRGSNQPQHF
TRBD1	TRBV10-3	-	TRBJ2-1	TGTGCCATCAGGGCCTCGGACAGGGGGCGAGATGAGCAGTTCTTC	CAIRASDRGRDEQFF
TRBD2	TRBV5-1	-	TRBJ2-2	TGCGCCAGCAGCTTGAGGGCTAGCGGGTACACCGGGGAGCTGTTTTTT	CASSLRASGYTGELFF
-	TRBV5-4	few	TRBJ1-2	TGTGCCAGCAGCGCCGGACGAGCTGGCTACACCTTC	CASSAGRAGYTF
TRBD1	TRBV7-3	medium-sized	TRBJ2-1	TGTGCCAGCAGCTTAAGACAGGGAACCTACAATGAGCAGTTCTTC	CASSLRQGTYNEQFF
-	TRBV6-4	once	TRBJ2-2	TGTGCCAACGGGACAACGGCCTTGAACACCGGGGAGCTGTTTTTT	CANGTTALNTGELFF
-	TRBV4-2	many	TRBJ1-3	TGTGCCAGCAGCCAAGATCGGACGGGAGGAAACACCATATATTTT	CASSQDRTGGNTIYF
-	TRBV4-2	once	TRBJ1-5	TGTGCCAGCAGCCAAGATCACATTTTGGCGGGTAGCCTCAATCAGCCCCAGCATTTT	CASSQDHILAGSLNQPQHF
-	TRBV7-2	many	TRBJ2-7	TGTGCCAGCAGCTTATACGGCTACGAGCAGTACTTC	CASSLYGYEQYF
-	TRBV10-2	-	TRBJ2-7	TGCGCCAGCAGTGAGATAGGGCCCCTCTACGAGCAGTACTTC	CASSEIGPLYEQYF
-	TRBV5-4	-	TRBJ2-7	TGTGCCAGCAGCGCGGACTTAATCTACGAGCAGTACTTC	CASSADLIYEQYF
-	TRBV11-2	few	TRBJ2-3	TGTGCCAGCAGCTTAAGGGTGTCAGTAGGGGTAGGAGATACGCAGTATTTT	CASSLRVSVGVGDTQYF
TRBD1	TRBV2	-	TRBJ1-5	TGTGCCAGCAGTGATAGTGACAGGGGGTTTTTTACTGATAATCAGCCCCAGCATTTT	CASSDSDRGFFTDNQPQHF
-	TRBV20-1	many	TRBJ1-5	TGCAGTGCTAGAGATTCCTCAGGAAGCAATCAGCCCCAGCATTTT	CSARDSSGSNQPQHF
-	TRBV7-3	-	TRBJ2-1	TGTGCCAGCAGCCCTCTCGGGGGACTCTCCCCCGGCAATGAGCAGTTCTTC	CASSPLGGLSPGNEQFF
-	TRBV7-3	once	TRBJ2-3	TGTGCCGGCAGCCAGCTAGGGGCTAGCACAGATACGCAGTATTTT	CAGSQLGASTDTQYF
-	TRBV5-1	-	TRBJ2-1	TGCGCCAGCAGTTCCTCCTCGGGCTCCTACAATGAGCAGTTCTTC	CASSSSSGSYNEQFF
-	TRBV6-6	many	TRBJ2-3	TGTGCCAGCAGTTACCACCTCCCTGGGCCAGGCACAGATACGCAGTATTTT	CASSYHLPGPGTDTQYF
-	TRBV7-9	-	TRBJ2-2	TGTGCCAGCAGCCCCCCCTGGGGCAAGGTCACCGGGGAGCTGTTTTTT	CASSPPWGKVTGELFF